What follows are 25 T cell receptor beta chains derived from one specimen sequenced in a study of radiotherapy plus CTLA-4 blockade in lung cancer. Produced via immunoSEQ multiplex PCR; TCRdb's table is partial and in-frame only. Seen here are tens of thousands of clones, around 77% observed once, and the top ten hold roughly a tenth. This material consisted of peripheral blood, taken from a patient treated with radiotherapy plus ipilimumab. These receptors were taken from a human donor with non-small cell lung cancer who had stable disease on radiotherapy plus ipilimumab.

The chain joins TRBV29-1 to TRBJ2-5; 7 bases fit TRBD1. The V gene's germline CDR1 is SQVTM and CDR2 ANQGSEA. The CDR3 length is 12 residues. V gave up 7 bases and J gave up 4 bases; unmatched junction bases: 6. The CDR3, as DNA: TGCAGCGGCCGGGACAGCACAGAGACCCAGTACTTC. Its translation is CSGRDSTETQYF.

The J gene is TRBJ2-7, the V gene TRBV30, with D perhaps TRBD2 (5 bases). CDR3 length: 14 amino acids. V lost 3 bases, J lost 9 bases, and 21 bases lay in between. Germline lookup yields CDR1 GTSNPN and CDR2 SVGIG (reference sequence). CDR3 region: CAWRGRGLWVAQYF. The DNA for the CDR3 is TGTGCCTGGAGGGGCAGAGGACTTTGGGTGGCGCAGTACTTC.

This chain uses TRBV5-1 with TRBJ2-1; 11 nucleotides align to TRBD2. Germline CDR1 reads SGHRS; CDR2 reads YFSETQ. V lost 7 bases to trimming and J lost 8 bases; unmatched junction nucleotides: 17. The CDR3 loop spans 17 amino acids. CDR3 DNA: TGCGCCAGCCTCCTGACTAGCGGGGCCTCTTCAGGAGATGAGCAGTTCTTC. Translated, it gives CASLLTSGASSGDEQFF.

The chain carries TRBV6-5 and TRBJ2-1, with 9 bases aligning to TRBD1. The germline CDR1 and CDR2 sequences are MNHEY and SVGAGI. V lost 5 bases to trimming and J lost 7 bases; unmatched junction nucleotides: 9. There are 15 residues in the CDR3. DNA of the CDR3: TGTGCCAGCAGTCGCTACGGGACAGGGATGAATGAGCAGTTCTTC. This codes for CASSRYGTGMNEQFF.

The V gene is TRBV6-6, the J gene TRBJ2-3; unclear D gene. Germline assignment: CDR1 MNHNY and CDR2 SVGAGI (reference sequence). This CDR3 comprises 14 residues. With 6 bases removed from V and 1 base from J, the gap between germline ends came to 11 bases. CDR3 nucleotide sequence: TGTGCCAGCAGAGACGCCCAGGGCACAGATACGCAGTATTTT. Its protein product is CASRDAQGTDTQYF.

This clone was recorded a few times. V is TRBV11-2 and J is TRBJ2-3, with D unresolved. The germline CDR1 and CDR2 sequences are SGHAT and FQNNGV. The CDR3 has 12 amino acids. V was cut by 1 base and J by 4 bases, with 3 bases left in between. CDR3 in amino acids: CASSLAPDTQYF. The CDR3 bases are TGTGCCAGCAGCTTAGCTCCAGATACGCAGTATTTT.

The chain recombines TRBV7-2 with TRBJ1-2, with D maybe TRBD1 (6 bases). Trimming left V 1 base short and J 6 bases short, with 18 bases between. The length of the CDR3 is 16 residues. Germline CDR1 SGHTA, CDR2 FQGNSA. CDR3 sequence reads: CASSLVPSRTVNGYTF. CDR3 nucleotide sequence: TGTGCCAGCAGCTTAGTCCCTTCCCGGACAGTCAATGGCTACACCTTC.

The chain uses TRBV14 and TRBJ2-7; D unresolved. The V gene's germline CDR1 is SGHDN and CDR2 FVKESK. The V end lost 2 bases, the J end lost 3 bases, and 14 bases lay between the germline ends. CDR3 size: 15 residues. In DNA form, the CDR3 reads TGTGCCAGCAGCCAATCAGTGACTCGCGGCTACGAGCAGTACTTC. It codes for CASSQSVTRGYEQYF.

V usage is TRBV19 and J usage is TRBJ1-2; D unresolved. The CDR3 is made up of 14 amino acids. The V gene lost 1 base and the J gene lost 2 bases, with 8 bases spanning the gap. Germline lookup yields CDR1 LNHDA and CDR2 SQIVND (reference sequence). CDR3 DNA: TGTGCCAGTAGTATAGGGGCAGGAAACTATGGCTACACCTTC. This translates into CASSIGAGNYGYTF. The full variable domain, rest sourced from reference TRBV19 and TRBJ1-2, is DGGITQSPKYLFRKEGQNVTLSCEQNLNHDAMYWYRQDPGQGLRLIYYSQIVNDFQKGDIAEGYSVSREKKESFPLTVTSAQKNPTAFYLCASSIGAGNYGYTFGSGTRLTVV.

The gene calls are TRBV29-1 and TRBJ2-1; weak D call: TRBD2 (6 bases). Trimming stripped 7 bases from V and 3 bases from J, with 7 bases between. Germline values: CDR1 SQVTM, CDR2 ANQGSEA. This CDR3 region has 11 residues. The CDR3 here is CSGLDYNEQFF. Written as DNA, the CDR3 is TGCAGCGGACTAGACTACAATGAGCAGTTCTTC.

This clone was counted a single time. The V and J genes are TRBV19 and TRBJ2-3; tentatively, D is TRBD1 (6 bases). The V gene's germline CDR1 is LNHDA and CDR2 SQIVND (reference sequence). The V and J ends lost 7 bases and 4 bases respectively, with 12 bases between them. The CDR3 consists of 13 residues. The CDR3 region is CASTTEGADTQYF. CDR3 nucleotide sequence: TGTGCCAGTACCACAGAGGGGGCAGATACGCAGTATTTT.

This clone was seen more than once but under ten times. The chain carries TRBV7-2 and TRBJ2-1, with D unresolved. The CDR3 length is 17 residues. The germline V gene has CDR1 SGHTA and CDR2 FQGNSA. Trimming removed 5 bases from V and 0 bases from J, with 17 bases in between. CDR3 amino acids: CASSLRFTESSYNEQFF. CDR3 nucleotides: TGTGCCAGCAGCCTTAGGTTTACGGAGAGCTCCTACAATGAGCAGTTCTTC.

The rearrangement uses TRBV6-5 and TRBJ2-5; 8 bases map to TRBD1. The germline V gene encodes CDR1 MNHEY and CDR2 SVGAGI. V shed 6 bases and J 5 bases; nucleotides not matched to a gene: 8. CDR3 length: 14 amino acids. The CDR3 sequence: CASSQTGTGETQYF. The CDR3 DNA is TGTGCCAGCAGCCAAACCGGGACAGGCGAGACCCAGTACTTC.

The CDR3 sequence: CSVARDPRRTDTQYF. The CDR3 bases are TGCAGCGTAGCCCGGGATCCCCGCCGCACAGATACGCAGTATTTT. The V and J genes are TRBV29-1 and TRBJ2-3; D is possibly TRBD2 (5 bases). This CDR3 is 15 amino acids long. Trimming shortened V by 6 bases and J by 1 base, and 17 bases separated the two germline ends. The V gene's germline CDR1 is SQVTM and CDR2 ANQGSEA.

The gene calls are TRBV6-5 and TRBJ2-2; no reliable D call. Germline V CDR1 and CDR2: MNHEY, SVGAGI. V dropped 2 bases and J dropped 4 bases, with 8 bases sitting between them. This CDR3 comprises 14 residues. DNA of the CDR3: TGTGCCAGCAGTTACAGCAGGTTCACCGGGGAGCTGTTTTTT. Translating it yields CASSYSRFTGELFF.

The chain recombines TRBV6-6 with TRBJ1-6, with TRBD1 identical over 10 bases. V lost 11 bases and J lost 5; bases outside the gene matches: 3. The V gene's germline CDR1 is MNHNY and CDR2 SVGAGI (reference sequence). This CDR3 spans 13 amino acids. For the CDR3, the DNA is TGTGCCGGAGGGACAGGGGATAATTCACCCCTCCACTTT. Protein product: CAGGTGDNSPLHF.

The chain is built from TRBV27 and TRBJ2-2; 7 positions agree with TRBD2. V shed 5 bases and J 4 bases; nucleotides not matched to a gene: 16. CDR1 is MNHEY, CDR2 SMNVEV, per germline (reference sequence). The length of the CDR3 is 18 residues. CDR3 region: CASSQLGGSGSATGELFF. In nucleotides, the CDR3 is TGTGCCAGCAGTCAACTGGGAGGGTCGGGATCTGCCACCGGGGAGCTGTTTTTT.

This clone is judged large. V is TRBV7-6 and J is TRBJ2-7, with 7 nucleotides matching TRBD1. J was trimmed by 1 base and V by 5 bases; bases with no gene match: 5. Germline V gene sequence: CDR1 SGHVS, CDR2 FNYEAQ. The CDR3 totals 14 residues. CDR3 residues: CASSQTGQSYEQYF. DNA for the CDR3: TGTGCCAGCAGCCAGACAGGGCAATCCTACGAGCAGTACTTC.

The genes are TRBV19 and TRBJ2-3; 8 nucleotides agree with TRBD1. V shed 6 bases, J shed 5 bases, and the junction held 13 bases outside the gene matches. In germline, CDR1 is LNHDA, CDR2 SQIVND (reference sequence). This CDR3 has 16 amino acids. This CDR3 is CASRDRGRGPGDTQYF. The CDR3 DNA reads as TGTGCCAGTAGAGACAGGGGTAGGGGCCCTGGAGATACGCAGTATTTT.

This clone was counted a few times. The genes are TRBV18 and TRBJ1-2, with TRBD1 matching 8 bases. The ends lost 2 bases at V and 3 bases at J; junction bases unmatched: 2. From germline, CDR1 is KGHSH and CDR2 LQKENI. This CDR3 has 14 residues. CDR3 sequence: CASSPGQGDYGYTF. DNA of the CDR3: TGTGCCAGCTCACCAGGACAGGGTGACTATGGCTACACCTTC.

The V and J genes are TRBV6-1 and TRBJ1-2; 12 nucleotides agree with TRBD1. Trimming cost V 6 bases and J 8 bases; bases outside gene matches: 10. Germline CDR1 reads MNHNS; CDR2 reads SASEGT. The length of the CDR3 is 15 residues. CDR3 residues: CASRSPGQGASGYTF. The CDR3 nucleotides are TGTGCCAGCAGGAGCCCGGGACAGGGGGCGTCCGGCTACACCTTC.

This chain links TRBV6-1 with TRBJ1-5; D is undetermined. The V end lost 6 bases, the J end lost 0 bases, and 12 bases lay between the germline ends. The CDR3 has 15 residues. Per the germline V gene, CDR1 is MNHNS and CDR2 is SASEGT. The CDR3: CASRRHENSNQPQHF. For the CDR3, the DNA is TGTGCCAGCAGACGACACGAAAATAGCAATCAGCCCCAGCATTTT.

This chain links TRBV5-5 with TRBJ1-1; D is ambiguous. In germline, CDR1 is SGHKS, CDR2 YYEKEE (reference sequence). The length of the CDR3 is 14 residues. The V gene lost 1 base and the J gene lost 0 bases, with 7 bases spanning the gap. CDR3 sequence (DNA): TGTGCCAGCAGCTTGTCCAGCGTGAACACTGAAGCTTTCTTT. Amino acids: CASSLSSVNTEAFF.

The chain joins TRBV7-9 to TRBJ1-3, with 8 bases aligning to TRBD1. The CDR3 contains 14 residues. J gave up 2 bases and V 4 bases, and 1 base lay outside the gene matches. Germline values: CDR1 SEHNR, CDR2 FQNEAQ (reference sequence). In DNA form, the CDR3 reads TGTGCCAGCAGCTCAGGGGGCACTGGAAACACCATATATTTT. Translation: CASSSGGTGNTIYF.

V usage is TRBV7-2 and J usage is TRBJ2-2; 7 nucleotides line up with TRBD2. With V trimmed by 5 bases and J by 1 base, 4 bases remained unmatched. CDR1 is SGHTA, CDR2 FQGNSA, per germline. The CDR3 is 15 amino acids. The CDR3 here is CASSPAGENTGELFF. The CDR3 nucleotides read TGTGCCAGCAGCCCGGCGGGAGAGAACACCGGGGAGCTGTTTTTT. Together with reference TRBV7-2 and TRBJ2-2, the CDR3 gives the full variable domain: GAGVSQSPSNKVTEKGKDVELRCDPISGHTALYWYRQSLGQGLEFLIYFQGNSAPDKSGLPSDRFSAERTGGSVSTLTIQRTQQEDSAVYLCASSPAGENTGELFFGEGSRLTVL.